A selection of T cell receptor beta chains follows, all from one sample in a study of blood T cells in healthy people across ages. MiXCR was run by TCRdb on the 5' RACE reads, yielding one entry per CDR3 protein. Of approximately 2,000,000 distinct CDR3 sequences in the sample, about 39% are singletons; the top ten hold 23%. Sequenced: blood. The receptors shown here come from a human donor in good health. CDR3s include the opening cysteine and the closing phenylalanine or tryptophan. D genes are given only for firm matches. Some rows mark clone size as missing; the rest say once, few, many or name a class of expanded clone.

-	TRBV4-1	TRBD1	TRBJ2-3	CASSQEGTGGTDTQYF	TGCGCCAGCAGCCAAGAAGGGACAGGGGGCACAGATACGCAGTATTTT
-	TRBV15	-	TRBJ2-1	CATSRDGGMSNEQFF	TGTGCCACCAGCAGAGATGGCGGCATGTCCAATGAGCAGTTCTTC
-	TRBV4-2	-	TRBJ2-3	CASSQTIIGDTQYF	TGTGCCAGCAGCCAGACGATTATTGGAGATACGCAGTATTTT
-	TRBV20-1	-	TRBJ1-4	CSASGQGREKLFF	TGCAGTGCTAGCGGCCAAGGGCGTGAAAAACTGTTTTTT
-	TRBV29-1	-	TRBJ2-5	CSVEGNSQETQYF	TGCAGCGTCGAAGGGAATTCCCAAGAGACCCAGTACTTC
many	TRBV20-1	-	TRBJ2-5	CSAEHQETQYF	TGCAGTGCCGAACATCAAGAGACCCAGTACTTC
few	TRBV28	-	TRBJ2-1	CASSSPGKVHDEQFF	TGTGCCAGCAGTTCCCCGGGGAAGGTTCACGATGAGCAGTTCTTC
many	TRBV6-2/TRBV6-3	TRBD1	TRBJ2-7	CASSLGTVSSEQYF	TGTGCCAGCAGCCTGGGGACAGTTTCCTCCGAGCAGTACTTC
-	TRBV14	TRBD1	TRBJ2-7	CASSHPGQGEKQYF	TGTGCCAGCAGCCACCCGGGACAGGGTGAAAAGCAGTACTTC
-	TRBV7-2	TRBD1	TRBJ1-5	CASSPMTGGDQPQHF	TGTGCCAGCAGCCCCATGACAGGGGGAGACCAGCCCCAGCATTTT
-	TRBV7-2	-	TRBJ1-2	CASSLEEGDYGYTF	TGTGCCAGCAGCTTAGAGGAGGGCGACTATGGCTACACCTTC
-	TRBV7-9	-	TRBJ1-1	CASSLSELKLLNTEAFF	TGTGCCAGCAGCTTATCGGAGCTGAAACTATTAAACACTGAAGCTTTCTTT
-	TRBV3-1	TRBD2	TRBJ2-1	CASSQGRLAGPYNEQFF	TGTGCCAGCAGCCAAGGCCGCCTAGCGGGGCCCTACAATGAGCAGTTCTTC
-	TRBV6-2/TRBV6-3	TRBD1	TRBJ1-2	CASSRRAAGGLYGYTF	TGTGCCAGCAGCCGAAGAGCGGCAGGGGGCCTCTATGGCTACACCTTC
few	TRBV29-1	-	TRBJ1-2	CSSRTGLGYTF	TGCAGCTCTCGCACGGGGTTGGGCTACACCTTC
few	TRBV27	-	TRBJ1-4	CASSLYQQGTNEKLFF	TGTGCCAGCAGTTTATACCAACAGGGAACTAATGAAAAACTGTTTTTT
few	TRBV29-1	-	TRBJ2-3	CSARLVAGTDTQYF	TGCAGCGCCAGGTTGGTAGCCGGCACAGATACGCAGTATTTT
-	TRBV6-6	-	TRBJ2-7	CASSTNPRGNEQYF	TGTGCCAGCAGTACCAACCCTCGGGGAAACGAGCAGTACTTC
few	TRBV5-1	TRBD2	TRBJ2-1	CASSLASGFTGGNEQFF	TGCGCCAGCAGCTTGGCTAGCGGATTTACCGGGGGCAATGAGCAGTTCTTC
-	TRBV28	TRBD1	TRBJ1-2	CASKKRGGGGGYTF	TGTGCCAGCAAAAAGAGAGGGGGCGGCGGAGGCTACACCTTC
-	TRBV2	-	TRBJ2-7	CASREAERGEQYF	TGTGCCAGCAGGGAAGCGGAGAGGGGCGAGCAGTACTTC
few	TRBV29-1	TRBD1	TRBJ2-3	CSVPTDRGSTDTQYF	TGCAGCGTACCCACGGACAGGGGAAGCACAGATACGCAGTATTTT
-	TRBV29-1	-	TRBJ1-1	CSVLQDRYTEAFF	TGCAGCGTCCTCCAAGACCGGTACACTGAAGCTTTCTTT
few	TRBV20-1	TRBD2	TRBJ2-3	CSARGTSGVTDTQYF	TGCAGTGCTAGAGGTACTAGCGGGGTCACAGATACGCAGTATTTT
-	TRBV7-2	TRBD2	TRBJ2-7	CASSSTASGGTYEQYF	TGTGCCAGCAGCTCCACAGCTAGCGGGGGGACCTACGAGCAGTACTTC
-	TRBV12-3/TRBV12-4	-	TRBJ2-5	CASSPETVPPTIETQYF	TGTGCCAGCAGTCCGGAAACCGTACCCCCAACCATAGAGACCCAGTACTTC
-	TRBV7-9	-	TRBJ2-4	CASSPPLGGQGEQYF	TGTGCCAGCAGCCCCCCTTTGGGGGGGCAAGGGGAGCAGTACTTC
-	TRBV19	TRBD2	TRBJ2-1	CASTTFAGGYYNEQFF	TGTGCCAGTACGACTTTCGCGGGGGGGTACTACAATGAGCAGTTCTTC
few	TRBV7-3	-	TRBJ2-1	CASSSTGTDNEQFF	TGTGCCAGCAGTTCGACCGGGACCGACAATGAGCAGTTCTTC
-	TRBV30	-	TRBJ1-5	CAWSPPGRFPPQHF	TGTGCCTGGAGTCCTCCGGGACGGTTTCCCCCCCAGCATTTT
few	TRBV7-2	-	TRBJ1-2	CASTSSGRAVGYTF	TGTGCCAGCACATCGTCCGGTCGGGCTGTGGGCTACACCTTC
many	TRBV5-1	TRBD1	TRBJ2-6	CASSSIPTGAGANVLTF	TGCGCCAGCAGCTCAATACCTACAGGGGCTGGAGCCAACGTCCTGACTTTC
many	TRBV7-8	-	TRBJ2-3	CASGTSTDTQYF	TGTGCTAGCGGAACTAGCACAGATACGCAGTATTTT
-	TRBV12-3/TRBV12-4	-	TRBJ2-2	CASSLNWAGELFF	TGTGCCAGCAGTTTAAATTGGGCCGGGGAGCTGTTTTTT
few	TRBV4-3	-	TRBJ1-2	CASSWHIRGGYTF	TGCGCCAGCAGCTGGCACATAAGGGGTGGCTACACCTTC
many	TRBV20-1	-	TRBJ2-6	CSARYVSGANVLTF	TGCAGTGCTAGATATGTATCTGGGGCCAACGTCCTGACTTTC
-	TRBV12-3/TRBV12-4	TRBD1	TRBJ1-2	CASSIGQGWDYGYTF	TGTGCCAGTAGTATAGGACAGGGGTGGGACTATGGCTACACCTTC
once	TRBV4-3	TRBD1	TRBJ1-2	CAGSLTRGVNYGYTF	TGCGCCGGCAGCCTTACCAGGGGGGTGAACTATGGCTACACCTTC
few	TRBV7-2	-	TRBJ1-5	CASSVTQDQPQHF	TGTGCCAGCAGCGTGACACAGGATCAGCCCCAGCATTTT
once	TRBV10-3	-	TRBJ2-1	CANSESSGAYNEQFF	TGTGCCAACAGTGAGTCGTCAGGGGCCTACAATGAGCAGTTCTTC
-	TRBV4-3	-	TRBJ2-6	CASSQLGITGANVLTF	TGCGCCAGCAGCCAATTAGGGATTACTGGGGCCAACGTCCTGACTTTC
-	TRBV29-1	-	TRBJ2-1	CTHSEGSGGQFF	TGCACCCACTCGGAGGGGTCAGGGGGACAGTTCTTC
-	TRBV5-1	-	TRBJ2-1	CASSLVGTHSYNEQFF	TGCGCCAGCAGCTTGGTGGGGACCCACTCCTACAATGAGCAGTTCTTC
few	TRBV20-1	-	TRBJ2-3	CSARALRASPDTDTQYF	TGCAGTGCTAGAGCTCTAAGGGCCTCCCCAGACACAGATACGCAGTATTTT
-	TRBV11-2	-	TRBJ2-7	CASSLLEGTSYEQYF	TGTGCCAGCAGCTTATTAGAGGGAACCTCCTACGAGCAGTACTTC
few	TRBV18	-	TRBJ1-2	CASSPPYRNGYTF	TGTGCCAGCTCACCACCATACAGAAATGGCTACACCTTC
-	TRBV9	-	TRBJ2-1	CASSVGRNEQFF	TGTGCCAGCAGCGTAGGGCGCAATGAGCAGTTCTTC
few	TRBV5-1	TRBD1	TRBJ2-1	CASSPLDRGNEQFF	TGCGCCAGCAGCCCCTTAGACAGGGGCAATGAGCAGTTCTTC
-	TRBV18	-	TRBJ2-7	CASSPGDLSSYEQYF	TGTGCCAGCTCACCAGGCGACCTGAGCTCCTACGAGCAGTACTTC
few	TRBV4-3	-	TRBJ1-5	CASSQDPQVSNQPQHF	TGCGCCAGCAGCCAAGACCCACAAGTTAGCAATCAGCCCCAGCATTTT